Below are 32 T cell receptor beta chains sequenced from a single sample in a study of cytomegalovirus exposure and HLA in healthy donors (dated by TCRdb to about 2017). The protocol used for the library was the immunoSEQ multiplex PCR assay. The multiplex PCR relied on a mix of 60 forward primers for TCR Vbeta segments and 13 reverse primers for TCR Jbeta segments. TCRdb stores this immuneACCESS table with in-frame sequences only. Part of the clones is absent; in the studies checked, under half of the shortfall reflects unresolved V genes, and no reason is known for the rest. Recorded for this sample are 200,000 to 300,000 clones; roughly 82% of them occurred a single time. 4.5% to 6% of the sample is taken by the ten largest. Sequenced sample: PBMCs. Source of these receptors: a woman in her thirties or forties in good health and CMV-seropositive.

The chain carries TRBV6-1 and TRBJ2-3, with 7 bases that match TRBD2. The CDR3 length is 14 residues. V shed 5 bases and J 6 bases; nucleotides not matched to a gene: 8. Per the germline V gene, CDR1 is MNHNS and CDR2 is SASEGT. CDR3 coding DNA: TGTGCCAGCAGTAGCGGGGACCTTAAGGATACGCAGTATTTT. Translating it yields CASSSGDLKDTQYF.

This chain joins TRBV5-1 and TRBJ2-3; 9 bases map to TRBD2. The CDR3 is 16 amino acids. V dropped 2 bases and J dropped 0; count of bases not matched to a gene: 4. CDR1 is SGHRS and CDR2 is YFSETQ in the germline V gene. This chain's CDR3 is CASSLSGGTSTDTQYF. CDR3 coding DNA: TGCGCCAGCAGCTTAAGCGGGGGGACTAGCACAGATACGCAGTATTTT.

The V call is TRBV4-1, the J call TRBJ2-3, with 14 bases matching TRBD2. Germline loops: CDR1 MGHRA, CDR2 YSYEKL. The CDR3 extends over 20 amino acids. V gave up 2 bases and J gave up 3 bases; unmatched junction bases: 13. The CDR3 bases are TGCGCCAGCAGCCAACCCCCTATCCGGACTAGCGGGGGGAGGACAGATACGCAGTATTTT. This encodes CASSQPPIRTSGGRTDTQYF.

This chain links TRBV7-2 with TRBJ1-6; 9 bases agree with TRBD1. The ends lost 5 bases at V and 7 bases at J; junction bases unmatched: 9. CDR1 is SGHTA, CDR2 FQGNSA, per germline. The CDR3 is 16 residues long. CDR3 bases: TGTGCCAGCAGCCTCGGAGGGACAGGGACCAATTCACCCCTCCACTTT. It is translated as CASSLGGTGTNSPLHF. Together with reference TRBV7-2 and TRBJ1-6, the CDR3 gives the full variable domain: GAGVSQSPSNKVTEKGKDVELRCDPISGHTALYWYRQSLGQGLEFLIYFQGNSAPDKSGLPSDRFSAERTGGSVSTLTIQRTQQEDSAVYLCASSLGGTGTNSPLHFGNGTRLTVT.

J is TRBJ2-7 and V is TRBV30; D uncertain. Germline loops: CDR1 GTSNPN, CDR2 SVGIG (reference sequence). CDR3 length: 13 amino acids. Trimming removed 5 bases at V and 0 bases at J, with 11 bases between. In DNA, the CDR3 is TGTGCCTGGTCACCCTTGAGCTCCTACGAGCAGTACTTC. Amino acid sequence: CAWSPLSSYEQYF.

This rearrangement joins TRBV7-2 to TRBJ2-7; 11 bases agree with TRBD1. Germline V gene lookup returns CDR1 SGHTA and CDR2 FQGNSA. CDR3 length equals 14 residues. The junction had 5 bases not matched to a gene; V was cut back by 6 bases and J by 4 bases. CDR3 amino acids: CASSRTGGGYEQYF. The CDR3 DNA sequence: TGTGCCAGCAGTAGGACAGGGGGCGGGTACGAGCAGTACTTC.

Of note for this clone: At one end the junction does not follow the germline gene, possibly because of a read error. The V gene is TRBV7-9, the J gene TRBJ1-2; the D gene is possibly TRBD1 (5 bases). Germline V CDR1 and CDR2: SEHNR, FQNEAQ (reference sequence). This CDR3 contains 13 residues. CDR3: CSSSPGLNYGYTF. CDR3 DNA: TGTTCCAGCAGCCCGGGACTTAACTATGGCTACACCTTC.

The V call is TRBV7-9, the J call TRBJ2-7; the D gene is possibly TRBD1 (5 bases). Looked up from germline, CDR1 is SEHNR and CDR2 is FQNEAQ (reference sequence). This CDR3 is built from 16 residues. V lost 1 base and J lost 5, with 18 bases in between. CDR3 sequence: CASSLGVKGMIDEQYF. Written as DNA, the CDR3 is TGTGCCAGCAGCTTAGGGGTGAAGGGGATGATAGACGAGCAGTACTTC.

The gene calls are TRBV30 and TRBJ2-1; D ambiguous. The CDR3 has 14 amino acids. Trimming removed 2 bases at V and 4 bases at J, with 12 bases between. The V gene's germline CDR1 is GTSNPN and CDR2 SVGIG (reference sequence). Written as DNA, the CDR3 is TGTGCCTGGAGTCGAGGTCCCGGGTACAATGAGCAGTTCTTC. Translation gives CAWSRGPGYNEQFF.

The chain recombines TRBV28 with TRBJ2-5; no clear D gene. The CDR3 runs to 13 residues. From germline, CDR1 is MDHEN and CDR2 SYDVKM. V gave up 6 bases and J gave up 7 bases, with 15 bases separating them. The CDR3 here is CASSFLGLGTQYF. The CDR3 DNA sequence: TGTGCCAGCAGCTTTCTGGGCTTGGGGACCCAGTACTTC.

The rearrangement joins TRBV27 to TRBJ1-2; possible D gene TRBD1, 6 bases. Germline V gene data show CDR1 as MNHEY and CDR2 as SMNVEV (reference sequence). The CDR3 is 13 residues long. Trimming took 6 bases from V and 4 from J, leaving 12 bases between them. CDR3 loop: CASRSQGPYGYTF. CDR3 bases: TGTGCCAGCAGATCACAGGGTCCCTATGGCTACACCTTC.

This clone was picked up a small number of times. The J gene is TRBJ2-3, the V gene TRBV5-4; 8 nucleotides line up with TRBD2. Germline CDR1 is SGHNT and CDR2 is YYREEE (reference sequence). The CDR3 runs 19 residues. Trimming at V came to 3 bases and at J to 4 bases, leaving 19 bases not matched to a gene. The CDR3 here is CASSSSLYTSGRRPDTQYF. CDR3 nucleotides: TGTGCCAGCAGCTCTTCCCTTTACACGAGCGGGAGACGCCCAGATACGCAGTATTTT.

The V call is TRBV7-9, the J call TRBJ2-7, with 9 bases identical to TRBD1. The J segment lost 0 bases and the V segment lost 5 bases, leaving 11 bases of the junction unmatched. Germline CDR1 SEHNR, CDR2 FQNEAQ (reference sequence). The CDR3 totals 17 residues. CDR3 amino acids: CASSPDFPGQGSYEQYF. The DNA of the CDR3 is TGTGCCAGCAGCCCAGACTTTCCGGGACAGGGCTCCTACGAGCAGTACTTC.

The CDR3 loop reads CASSQGDRNYGYTF. CDR3 nucleotides: TGCGCCAGCAGCCAAGGGGACAGGAACTATGGCTACACCTTC. The gene calls are TRBV4-3 and TRBJ1-2; TRBD1 aligns across 8 bases. CDR3 size: 14 residues. Looked up from germline, CDR1 is LGHNA and CDR2 is YSLEER. V dropped 1 base and J dropped 2; count of bases not matched to a gene: 0.

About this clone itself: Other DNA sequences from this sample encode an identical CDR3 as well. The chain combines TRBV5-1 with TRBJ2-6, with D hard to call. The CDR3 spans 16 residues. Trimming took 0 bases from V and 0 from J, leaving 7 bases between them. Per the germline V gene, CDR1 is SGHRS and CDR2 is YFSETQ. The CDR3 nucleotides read TGCGCCAGCAGCTTGGATCGGGTCTCTGGGGCCAACGTCCTGACTTTC. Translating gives CASSLDRVSGANVLTF. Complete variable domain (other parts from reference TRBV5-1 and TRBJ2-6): KAGVTQTPRYLIKTRGQQVTLSCSPISGHRSVSWYQQTPGQGLQFLFEYFSETQRNKGNFPGRFSGRQFSNSRSEMNVSTLELGDSALYLCASSLDRVSGANVLTFGAGSRLTVL.

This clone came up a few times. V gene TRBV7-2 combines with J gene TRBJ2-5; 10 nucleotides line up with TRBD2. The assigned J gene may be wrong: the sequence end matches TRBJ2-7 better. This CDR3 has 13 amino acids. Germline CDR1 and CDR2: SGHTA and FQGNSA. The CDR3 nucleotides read TGTGCCAGCAGGAGAGCGGGGGGGTACGAGCAGTACTTC. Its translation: CASRRAGGYEQYF.

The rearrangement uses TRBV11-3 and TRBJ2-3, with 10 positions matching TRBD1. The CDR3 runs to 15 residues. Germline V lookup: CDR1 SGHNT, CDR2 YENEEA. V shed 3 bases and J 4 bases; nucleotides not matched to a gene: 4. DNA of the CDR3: TGTGCCAGCAGCTTGAGACAGGGGGCTGCAGATACGCAGTATTTT. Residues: CASSLRQGAADTQYF.

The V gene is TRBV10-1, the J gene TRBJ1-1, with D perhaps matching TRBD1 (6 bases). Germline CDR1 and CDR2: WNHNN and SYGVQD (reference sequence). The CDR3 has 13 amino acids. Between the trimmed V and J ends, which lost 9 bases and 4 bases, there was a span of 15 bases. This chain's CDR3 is CARGNRVRTEAFF. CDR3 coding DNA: TGCGCCAGGGGGAACAGGGTTCGCACTGAAGCTTTCTTT.

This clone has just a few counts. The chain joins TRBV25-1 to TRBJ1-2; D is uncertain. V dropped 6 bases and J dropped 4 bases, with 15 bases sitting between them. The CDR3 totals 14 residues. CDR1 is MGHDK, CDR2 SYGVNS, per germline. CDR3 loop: CASRVSGSSYGYTF. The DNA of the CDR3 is TGTGCCAGCAGAGTCTCGGGGAGTTCCTATGGCTACACCTTC.

The DNA of the CDR3 is TGTGCCAGCAGTTACACCGACGGACAGAGCGACTCACCCCTCCACTTT. Its translation is CASSYTDGQSDSPLHF. V gene TRBV6-5 combines with J gene TRBJ1-6, with D possibly being TRBD1 (6 bases). V was shortened by 2 bases and J by 10 bases, with 18 bases between the two germline ends. Germline V gene data show CDR1 as MNHEY and CDR2 as SVGAGI. The CDR3 spans 16 residues.

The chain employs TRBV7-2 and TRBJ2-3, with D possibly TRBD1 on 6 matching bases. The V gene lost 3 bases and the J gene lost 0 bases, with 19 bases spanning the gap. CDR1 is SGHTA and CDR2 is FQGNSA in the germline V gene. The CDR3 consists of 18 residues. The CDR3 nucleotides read TGTGCCAGCAGCTTCCCAGGACAGACCCAATTTAGCACAGATACGCAGTATTTT. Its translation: CASSFPGQTQFSTDTQYF.

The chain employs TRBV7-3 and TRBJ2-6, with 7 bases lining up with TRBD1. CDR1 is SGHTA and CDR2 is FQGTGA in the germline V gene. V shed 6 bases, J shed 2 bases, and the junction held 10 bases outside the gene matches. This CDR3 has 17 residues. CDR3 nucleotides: TGTGCCAGCAGGAGGTGGGACAGTAAGGCTGGGGCCAACGTCCTGACTTTC. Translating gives CASRRWDSKAGANVLTF. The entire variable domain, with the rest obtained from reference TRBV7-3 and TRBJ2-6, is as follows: GAGVSQTPSNKVTEKGKYVELRCDPISGHTALYWYRQSLGQGPEFLIYFQGTGAADDSGLPNDRFFAVRPEGSVSTLKIQRTERGDSAVYLCASRRWDSKAGANVLTFGAGSRLTVL.

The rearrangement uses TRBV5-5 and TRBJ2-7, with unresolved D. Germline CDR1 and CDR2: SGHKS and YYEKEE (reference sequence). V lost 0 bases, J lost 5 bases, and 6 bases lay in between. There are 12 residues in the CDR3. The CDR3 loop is CASSLAEDEQYF. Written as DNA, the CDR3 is TGTGCCAGCAGCTTGGCAGAGGACGAGCAGTACTTC.

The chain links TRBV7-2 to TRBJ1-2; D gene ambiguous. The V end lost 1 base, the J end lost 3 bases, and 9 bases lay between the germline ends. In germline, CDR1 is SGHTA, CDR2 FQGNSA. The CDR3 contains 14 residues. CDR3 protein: CASSLEGAHYGYTF. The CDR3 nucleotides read TGTGCCAGCAGCTTAGAGGGAGCCCACTATGGCTACACCTTC.

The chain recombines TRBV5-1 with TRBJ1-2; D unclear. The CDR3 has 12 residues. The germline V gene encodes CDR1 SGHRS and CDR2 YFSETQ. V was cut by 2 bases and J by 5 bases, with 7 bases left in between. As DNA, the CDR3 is TGCGCCAGCAGCTTTGAAGCGTATGGCTACACCTTC. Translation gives CASSFEAYGYTF.

The CDR3 reads CASSPGQGAYSPLHF. The CDR3 region has the DNA TGTGCCAGCAGCCCAGGACAGGGGGCGTATTCACCCCTCCACTTT. The chain uses TRBV7-9 and TRBJ1-6, with TRBD1 matching over 11 bases. The CDR3 has 15 residues. V was clipped by 5 bases and J by 8 bases; unmatched bases: 5. Germline CDR1 SEHNR, CDR2 FQNEAQ (reference sequence).

The CDR3 DNA follows: TGCGCCAGCAGCTTACGTGGGGGGGCTGACAATGAGCAGTTCTTC. This encodes CASSLRGGADNEQFF. V is TRBV5-1 and J is TRBJ2-1; TRBD2 might be the D (7 bases). The length of the CDR3 is 15 residues. Germline V CDR1 and CDR2: SGHRS, YFSETQ. Trimming took 2 bases from V and 5 from J, leaving 14 bases between them.

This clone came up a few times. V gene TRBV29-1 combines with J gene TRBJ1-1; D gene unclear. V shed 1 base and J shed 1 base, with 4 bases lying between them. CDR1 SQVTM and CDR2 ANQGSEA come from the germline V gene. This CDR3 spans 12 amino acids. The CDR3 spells CSVEVRNTEAFF. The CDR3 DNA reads TGCAGCGTTGAAGTCCGGAACACTGAAGCTTTCTTT.

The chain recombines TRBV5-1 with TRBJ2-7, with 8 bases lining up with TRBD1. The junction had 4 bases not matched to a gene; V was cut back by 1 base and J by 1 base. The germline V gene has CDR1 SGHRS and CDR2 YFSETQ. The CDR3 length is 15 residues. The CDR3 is CASSLLQGASYEQYF. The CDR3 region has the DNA TGCGCCAGCAGCTTGTTGCAGGGGGCTTCCTACGAGCAGTACTTC.

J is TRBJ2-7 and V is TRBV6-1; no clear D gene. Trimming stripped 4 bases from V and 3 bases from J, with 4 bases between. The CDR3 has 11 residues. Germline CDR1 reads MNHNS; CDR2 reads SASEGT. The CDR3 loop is CASSADYEQYF. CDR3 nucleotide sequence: TGTGCCAGCAGTGCAGACTACGAGCAGTACTTC.

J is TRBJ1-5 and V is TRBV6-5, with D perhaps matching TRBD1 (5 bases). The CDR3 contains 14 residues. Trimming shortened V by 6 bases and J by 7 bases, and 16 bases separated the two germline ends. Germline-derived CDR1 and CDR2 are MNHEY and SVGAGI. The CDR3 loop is CASSPREGRQPQHF. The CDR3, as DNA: TGTGCCAGCAGCCCTCGGGAGGGACGGCAGCCCCAGCATTTT.

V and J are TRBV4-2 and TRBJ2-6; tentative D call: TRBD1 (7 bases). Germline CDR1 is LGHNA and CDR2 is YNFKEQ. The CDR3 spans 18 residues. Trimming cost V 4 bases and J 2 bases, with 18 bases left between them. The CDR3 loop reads CASSPRSQGGTGANVLTF. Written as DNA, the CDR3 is TGTGCCAGCAGCCCGAGGTCGCAGGGGGGTACTGGGGCCAACGTCCTGACTTTC.